The rows below give T cell receptor beta chains drawn from one sample of a study of blood T cell repertoires in COVID-19. Here immunoSEQ multiplex PCR was the method, and the copy in TCRdb shows in-frame clones only, minus some. The sample consists of 200,000 or so clones, roughly nine tenths of them appearing once. The specimen was peripheral blood. The receptors derive from a man between 65 and 85 years old with active or convalescent COVID-19. Each CDR3 is given with its conserved first and last residue. D genes are given only for firm matches. For some rows the clone size is stated as once, few or many, or as a class when expanded; others skip it.

V	J	size	D	DNA	CDR3
TRBV6-6	TRBJ2-1	NA	NA	TGTGCCAGCAATCTGGGACTTTCCTACAATGAGCAGTTCTTC	CASNLGLSYNEQFF
TRBV5-5	TRBJ2-5	NA	TRBD1	TGTGCCAGCAGCTCCAGACAGGGGTACCAAGAGACCCAGTACTTC	CASSSRQGYQETQYF
TRBV10-1	TRBJ1-5	NA	TRBD1	TGCGCCAGAGGACAGGGTAAACAGCCCCAGCATTTT	CARGQGKQPQHF
TRBV6-5	TRBJ2-1	NA	TRBD1	TGTGCCAGCAGCCGGGACAGGGTATTGAATGAGCAGTTCTTC	CASSRDRVLNEQFF
TRBV4-3	TRBJ2-1	NA	TRBD2	TGCGCCAGCAGTAAACAGGGAGCGGGAGGAATCGGTGAGCAGTTCTTC	CASSKQGAGGIGEQFF
TRBV5-1	TRBJ2-3	NA	NA	TGCGCCAGCAGCTTAGTCCGGGATACGCAGTATTTT	CASSLVRDTQYF
TRBV5-4	TRBJ2-1	NA	NA	TGTGCCAGCAGTACAGGGTTGGGGAGCTTAAACAATGAGCAGTTCTTC	CASSTGLGSLNNEQFF
TRBV12-3/TRBV12-4	TRBJ2-1	NA	NA	TGTGCCAGCAGTAGACTAAATGAGCAGTTCTTC	CASSRLNEQFF
TRBV7-9	TRBJ2-3	NA	TRBD2	TGTGCCAGCAAAGCGGGGGCCAGCACAGATACGCAGTATTTT	CASKAGASTDTQYF
TRBV19	TRBJ1-2	few	TRBD1	TGTGCCAGTACTACAGGGGGCGCGGTCTATGGCTACACCTTC	CASTTGGAVYGYTF
TRBV10-3	TRBJ1-1	NA	TRBD1	TGTGCCATCAGTGAAGATGGGGACAGGGTATCAGCTTTCTTT	CAISEDGDRVSAFF
TRBV6-5	TRBJ1-1	NA	NA	TGTGCCAGCAGCGGGGGATACGGGAGCACTGAAGCTTTCTTT	CASSGGYGSTEAFF
TRBV7-2	TRBJ1-1	NA	NA	TGTGCCAGCAGCTTAGCGGCGGGGCCTTACACTGAAGCTTTCTTT	CASSLAAGPYTEAFF
TRBV30	TRBJ2-3	NA	TRBD2	TGTGCCTGGAGTCCGGGACTAGCGGGGGGGGCAGATACGCAGTATTTT	CAWSPGLAGGADTQYF
TRBV4-3	TRBJ1-4	NA	NA	TGCGCCAGCAGCCGCGCGCTGTCCACAGGGAGGGATGAAAAACTGTTTTTT	CASSRALSTGRDEKLFF
TRBV2	TRBJ2-7	NA	NA	TGTGCCAACCTAGGGAGCGAGACCTACGAGCAGTACTTC	CANLGSETYEQYF
TRBV12-3/TRBV12-4	TRBJ2-2	NA	NA	TGTGCCAGCAGTTTTTATCCCGGGGAGCTGTTTTTT	CASSFYPGELFF
TRBV3-1/TRBV3-2	TRBJ2-3	NA	TRBD1	TGTGCCAGCAGCCCACTGGACAGGGAAGGTTCAGATACGCAGTATTTT	CASSPLDREGSDTQYF
TRBV7-2	TRBJ2-1	NA	NA	TGTGCCAGCAGCCAATCGTCGGGACTTCGGGGCGTGCAGTTCTTC	CASSQSSGLRGVQFF
TRBV10-3	TRBJ1-4	NA	NA	TGTGCCACCAGCCCCGGGGATGGACTTTTT	CATSPGDGLF
TRBV5-1	TRBJ2-7	NA	TRBD1	TGCGCCAGCAGCTTGATAGGACAGGCCTACGAGCAGTACTTC	CASSLIGQAYEQYF
TRBV4-2	TRBJ2-7	few	TRBD1	TGTGCCAGCAGCCAAGATCGACAGGGGGCTGGCTACGAGCAGTACTTC	CASSQDRQGAGYEQYF
TRBV5-1	TRBJ2-2	NA	TRBD2	TGCGCCAGCAGCTTGGTACTAGCGGGGGTCGGGGAGCTGTTTTTT	CASSLVLAGVGELFF
TRBV10-3	TRBJ2-7	NA	NA	TGTGCCATCAGGACAGCCGGCTCCTACGAGCAGTACTTC	CAIRTAGSYEQYF
TRBV6-2/TRBV6-3	TRBJ2-5	NA	NA	TGTGCCAGCAGTTACCTCCGACGCGGGGAGACCCAGTACTTC	CASSYLRRGETQYF
TRBV20-1	TRBJ1-2	NA	NA	TGCAGTGCGAGAACAGGGTCGGGCTACACCTTC	CSARTGSGYTF
TRBV5-1	TRBJ2-5	NA	TRBD2	TGCGCCAGCAGCTTTCTAGCGGGGGGGCAAGAGACCCAGTACTTC	CASSFLAGGQETQYF
TRBV28	TRBJ1-3	NA	NA	TGTGCCAGCAGTGGGGGAGGGTTGGGAAACACCATATATTTT	CASSGGGLGNTIYF
TRBV9	TRBJ2-2	NA	TRBD2	TGTGCCAGCAGCGTAGAAGCGGGACCCACCGGGGAGCTGTTTTTT	CASSVEAGPTGELFF
TRBV7-2	TRBJ2-3	once	TRBD1	TGTGCCAGCAGCCCAAGACAGGGGGGCACAGATACGCAGTATTTT	CASSPRQGGTDTQYF
TRBV5-4	TRBJ2-5	NA	TRBD2	TGTGCCAGCAGCTTGAGCGGACTAGCGGGGGTACAAGAGACCCAGTACTTC	CASSLSGLAGVQETQYF
TRBV5-1	TRBJ2-2	NA	TRBD2	TGCGCCAGCCAAACGAGCGGGACGAACACCGGGGAGCTGTTTTTT	CASQTSGTNTGELFF
TRBV19	TRBJ1-5	once	NA	TGTGCCAGTTCCCAGGGGAATCAGCCCCAGCATTTT	CASSQGNQPQHF
TRBV19	TRBJ1-6	NA	NA	TGTGCCAGTAGTACGACCTACACAGGTCCACCCCTCCACTTT	CASSTTYTGPPLHF
TRBV11-2	TRBJ2-5	NA	NA	TGTGCCAGCAGGGGAGGGGGGACCCAGTACTTC	CASRGGGTQYF
TRBV18	TRBJ1-4	NA	NA	TGTGCCAGCTCACCAGGGGCCGCTTTAAATGAAAAACTGTTTTTT	CASSPGAALNEKLFF
TRBV6-2/TRBV6-3	TRBJ2-5	NA	TRBD1	TGTGCCAGCAGTCACGGACAGGGGATCGTTGAGACCCAGTACTTC	CASSHGQGIVETQYF
TRBV14	TRBJ2-5	NA	TRBD2	TGTGCCACGCCTCGGCGGGGAACTAGCGGGAAAGAGACCCAGTACTTC	CATPRRGTSGKETQYF
TRBV15	TRBJ1-4	NA	NA	TGTGCCACCTCTCCGGGGTTTGAGGAAAAACTGTTTTTT	CATSPGFEEKLFF
TRBV6-1	TRBJ1-6	NA	NA	TGTGCCAGCAGTGAAGTACAGCCAAATTCACCCCTCCACTTT	CASSEVQPNSPLHF
TRBV9	TRBJ2-7	NA	TRBD1	TGTGCCAGCAGCCGGAGACAGGGCACTACCTACGAGCAGTACTTC	CASSRRQGTTYEQYF
TRBV5-1	TRBJ2-1	NA	NA	TGCGCCAGCAGCTTTACTTTTGCCTACAATGAGCAGTTCTTC	CASSFTFAYNEQFF
TRBV28	TRBJ1-3	NA	TRBD1	TGTGCCAGCAGTCCCAGGGACAGACCACCTGGAAACACCATATATTTT	CASSPRDRPPGNTIYF
TRBV28	TRBJ1-3	NA	NA	TGTGCCAGCAGGAACAGTGACCCTCCCTCTGGAAACACCATATATTTT	CASRNSDPPSGNTIYF
TRBV6-2/TRBV6-3	TRBJ2-7	NA	NA	TGTGCCAGCAGTCTTAACTACGAGCAGTACTTC	CASSLNYEQYF
TRBV28	TRBJ1-2	NA	NA	TGTGCCAGCAGTCCAGCGGGGTCGGGCGGCTACACCTTC	CASSPAGSGGYTF
TRBV2	TRBJ1-1	NA	TRBD1	TGTGCCAGCAGTGAAGCCGGGTGGGGGACAGGGCTGACTGAAGCTTTCTTT	CASSEAGWGTGLTEAFF
TRBV19	TRBJ1-2	NA	NA	TGTGCCAGTAGTATAGGTCAGGGAAGTTCGATCTACTATGGCTACACCTTC	CASSIGQGSSIYYGYTF
TRBV11-2	TRBJ1-1	NA	TRBD1	TGTGCCAGCAGCTTAGAGAGGGGGCTGAACACTGAAGCTTTCTTT	CASSLERGLNTEAFF
TRBV10-3	TRBJ2-7	NA	TRBD2	TGTGCCATCAGGCTAGCGGGTACCTACGAGCAGTACTTC	CAIRLAGTYEQYF
TRBV6-1	TRBJ2-3	NA	NA	TGTGCCAGCAGTGAAGGGGGGGGGCTCTTAGATACGCAGTATTTT	CASSEGGGLLDTQYF
TRBV5-6	TRBJ1-5	NA	NA	TGTGCCAGCAGCTTGGGGGGAGGTCAGCCCCAGCATTTT	CASSLGGGQPQHF
TRBV28	TRBJ2-1	NA	TRBD2	TGTGCCAGCAGTGTACCGGGACTAGGATCTAACAATGAGCAGTTCTTC	CASSVPGLGSNNEQFF
TRBV19	TRBJ1-1	few	NA	TGTGCCAGTAGTACCGCGTCAAACACTGAAGCTTTCTTT	CASSTASNTEAFF
TRBV2	TRBJ2-4	NA	NA	TGTGCCAGCAGGGGCGATGGCAAAAACATTCAGTACTTC	CASRGDGKNIQYF
TRBV5-5	TRBJ1-1	NA	NA	TGTGCCAGCAGCTTGGCAGGGGAAGCTTTCTTT	CASSLAGEAFF
TRBV28	TRBJ1-5	NA	NA	TGTGCCAGCAGTTTCGGAGGGGTGAATCAGCCCCAGCATTTT	CASSFGGVNQPQHF